This T cell receptor (beta chain) came from a study of cytomegalovirus exposure and HLA in healthy donors. Study as a whole: From HLA-typed donors, an early data release held some 80 million unique TCRs. Study-wide results and caveats: In terms of immune exposure information, only CMV serostatus was available.

It was with 60 Vbeta and 13 Jbeta primers that the PCR ran. Measured with immunoSEQ multiplex PCR; TCRdb has only the in-frame clones, and not every one. This table holds roughly 120,000 clones, 9.5% found once. CDR3 length: 15 amino acids. J was trimmed by 3 bases and V by 5 bases; bases with no gene match: 9. Germline V gives CDR1 SGHVS, CDR2 FQNEAQ. This clone was detected only once. The antigen is unknown. The sample consisted of PBMCs. The origin of this receptor is a man between 25 and 39 years old in good health and CMV-seronegative. The chain combines TRBV7-8 with TRBJ2-7, with TRBD2 matching over 8 bases. The CDR3 here is CASSRQRSGSYEQYF. CDR3 DNA sequence: TGTGCCAGCAGCCGACAAAGGAGCGGGAGCTACGAGCAGTACTTC.